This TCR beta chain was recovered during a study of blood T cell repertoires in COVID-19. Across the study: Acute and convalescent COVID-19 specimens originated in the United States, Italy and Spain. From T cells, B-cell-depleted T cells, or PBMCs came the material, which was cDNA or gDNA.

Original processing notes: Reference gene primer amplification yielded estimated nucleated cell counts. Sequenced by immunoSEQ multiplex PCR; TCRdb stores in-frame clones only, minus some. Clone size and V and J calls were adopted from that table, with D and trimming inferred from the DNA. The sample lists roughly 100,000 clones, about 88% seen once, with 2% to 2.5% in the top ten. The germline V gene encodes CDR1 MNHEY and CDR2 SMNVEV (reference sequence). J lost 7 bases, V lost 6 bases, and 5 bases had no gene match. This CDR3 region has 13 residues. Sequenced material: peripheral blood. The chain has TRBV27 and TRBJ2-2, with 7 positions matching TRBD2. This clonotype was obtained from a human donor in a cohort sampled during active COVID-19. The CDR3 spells CASRRTSLGELFF. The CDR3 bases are TGTGCCAGCAGACGGACTAGTCTCGGGGAGCTGTTTTTT.